Shown below are 17 T cell receptor beta chains from a single sample sequenced in a study of T-cell memory formation after mild COVID-19. TCRdb re-called the 5' RACE reads with MiXCR, one entry per CDR3 protein. The sample has 350,000 to 500,000 distinct CDR3 sequences, about 22% seen once. Material for sequencing was PBMCs or a T cell subset sorted from them (not recorded which). The receptor set was obtained from an adult woman who had mild COVID-19 (a few samples of this study predate the infection). Cell type and time point are not known.

The chain links TRBV5-6 to TRBJ2-3, with D maybe TRBD2 (5 bases). CDR3 length: 14 residues. The germline V and J ends were trimmed by 7 bases and 0 bases, with 12 bases remaining between them. From germline, CDR1 is SGHDT and CDR2 YYEEEE. CDR3 loop: CASGADTSTDTQYF. The CDR3 DNA reads TGTGCCAGCGGAGCGGATACTAGCACAGATACGCAGTATTTT.

V gene TRBV4-2 combines with J gene TRBJ1-4; D possibly corresponds to TRBD1 (6 bases). The length of the CDR3 is 16 residues. CDR1 is LGHNA and CDR2 is YNFKEQ in the germline V gene. V lost 0 bases to trimming and J lost 3 bases, with 11 bases between them. CDR3 nucleotides: TGTGCCAGCAGCCAAGATTGGGGGGCGGCTAATGAAAAACTGTTTTTT. Protein: CASSQDWGAANEKLFF.

This chain links TRBV24-1 with TRBJ2-2; D is undetermined. The V gene's germline CDR1 is KGHDR and CDR2 SFDVKD. The CDR3 extends over 14 amino acids. V was cut by 5 bases and J by 4 bases, with 10 bases left in between. In DNA, the CDR3 is TGTGCCACCAGTGTTGGTGGAGCCACCGGGGAGCTGTTTTTT. Its translation is CATSVGGATGELFF.

The chain couples TRBV5-1 to TRBJ1-4; D gene unclear. Germline V gives CDR1 SGHRS, CDR2 YFSETQ. V was shortened by 4 bases and J by 4 bases, with 14 bases between the two germline ends. This CDR3 region has 15 residues. The CDR3 coding sequence is TGCGCCAGCAGCCCAGCTGGGCAGGTTAATGAAAAACTGTTTTTT. Translated: CASSPAGQVNEKLFF.

The chain has TRBV11-2 and TRBJ2-7; a weak D match, TRBD1 (5 bases). The CDR3 loop spans 13 amino acids. Germline values: CDR1 SGHAT, CDR2 FQNNGV. With 5 bases removed from V and 5 bases from J, the gap between germline ends came to 13 bases. CDR3 sequence: CASSEAGFDEQYF. For the CDR3, the DNA is TGTGCCAGCAGCGAGGCAGGGTTCGACGAGCAGTACTTC.

This clonotype was seen only a few times. CDR3 loop: CASSLEGLTTDTQYF. The DNA for the CDR3 is TGTGCCAGCAGCTTAGAGGGCCTGACCACAGATACGCAGTATTTT. V gene TRBV7-9 combines with J gene TRBJ2-3; D unclear. Germline CDR1 is SEHNR and CDR2 is FQNEAQ (reference sequence). V was shortened by 1 base and J by 2 bases, with 10 bases between the two germline ends. This CDR3 is built from 15 residues.

In this sample, this clonotype turned up a few times. This chain joins TRBV10-3 and TRBJ2-7; no firm D call. Trimming removed 6 bases from V and 5 bases from J, with 11 bases in between. The CDR3 is 12 residues long. From germline, CDR1 is ENHRY and CDR2 SYGVKD. CDR3 sequence reads: CAIRAPGHEQYF. The CDR3 coding sequence is TGTGCCATCAGGGCCCCAGGACACGAGCAGTACTTC.

This clonotype was observed a handful of times. The chain joins TRBV7-9 to TRBJ2-3; D remains ambiguous. CDR1 and CDR2 from the germline V gene are SEHNR and FQNEAQ (reference sequence). Trimming cost V 7 bases and J 10 bases, with 15 bases left between them. The CDR3 length is 12 residues. The chain's CDR3 is CASNSLLTPQYF. CDR3 nucleotide sequence: TGTGCCAGCAACTCCCTCCTGACCCCGCAGTATTTT.

V gene TRBV20-1 combines with J gene TRBJ2-1; TRBD2 is a possible D gene (5 bases). The germline V and J ends were trimmed by 1 base and 8 bases, with 21 bases remaining between them. Germline values: CDR1 DFQATT, CDR2 SNEGSKA (reference sequence). The CDR3 consists of 16 residues. In DNA form, the CDR3 reads TGCAGTGCTAGAGCAGAGGATATGCAACCCGGGGATGAGCAGTTCTTC. This codes for CSARAEDMQPGDEQFF.

V and J are TRBV11-2 and TRBJ2-4; 15 positions agree with TRBD2. The junction had 5 bases not matched to a gene; V was cut back by 4 bases and J by 1 base. The CDR3 is 18 residues long. Per germline, CDR1 SGHAT and CDR2 FQNNGV. The CDR3 DNA sequence: TGTGCCAGCAGCTCCGGACTAGCGGGGGGGCCGGCCAAAAACATTCAGTACTTC. Its translation is CASSSGLAGGPAKNIQYF.

This chain links TRBV29-1 with TRBJ2-1; either TRBD1 or TRBD2 may fit D (5 bases each). V lost 4 bases and J lost 6, with 19 bases in between. The CDR3 loop spans 15 amino acids. The germline V gene encodes CDR1 SQVTM and CDR2 ANQGSEA. CDR3 region: CSVGGTSGGPNEQFF. CDR3 bases: TGCAGCGTTGGTGGGACCAGCGGAGGCCCCAATGAGCAGTTCTTC.

V is TRBV11-3 and J is TRBJ2-5; either TRBD1 or TRBD2 may fit D (6 bases each). There are 14 residues in the CDR3. Looked up from germline, CDR1 is SGHNT and CDR2 is YENEEA. V lost 5 bases to trimming and J lost 7 bases, with 17 bases between them. This CDR3 is CASSAGGRAGTQYF. The CDR3 DNA is TGTGCCAGCAGCGCTGGGGGGCGCGCGGGGACCCAGTACTTC.

The V and J genes are TRBV25-1 and TRBJ2-3; 7 bases are shared with TRBD2. The germline V gene encodes CDR1 MGHDK and CDR2 SYGVNS. CDR3 size: 15 residues. V dropped 4 bases and J dropped 3; count of bases not matched to a gene: 7. The CDR3: CASSGWEGPTDTQYF. The CDR3 bases are TGTGCCAGCAGTGGGTGGGAGGGTCCGACAGATACGCAGTATTTT.

The table lists this clonotype with a few counts. The V and J genes are TRBV29-1 and TRBJ2-7; D is undetermined. CDR1 and CDR2 (germline): SQVTM, ANQGSEA. V lost 0 bases to trimming and J lost 3 bases, with 12 bases between them. The length of the CDR3 is 14 residues. CDR3 amino acids: CSVEEPNSSYEQYF. DNA of the CDR3: TGCAGCGTTGAAGAACCCAATTCGAGCTACGAGCAGTACTTC.

This chain joins TRBV7-6 and TRBJ1-2; 8 nucleotides match TRBD1. The junction had 3 bases not matched to a gene; V was cut back by 2 bases and J by 7 bases. Germline V lookup: CDR1 SGHVS, CDR2 FNYEAQ. This CDR3 has 13 amino acids. The CDR3 here is CASSLRQGTGYTF. Here the CDR3 DNA reads TGTGCCAGCAGCTTACGACAGGGGACTGGCTACACCTTC.

This chain joins TRBV6-2 or TRBV6-3 and TRBJ1-2; 9 nucleotides agree with TRBD1. CDR1 is MNHEY, CDR2 SVGEGT, per germline. This CDR3 contains 16 residues. J gave up 4 bases and V 4 bases, and 10 bases lay outside the gene matches. The CDR3 DNA reads as TGTGCCAGCAGTTCGTACCGGGACAGGGACCGCTATGGCTACACCTTC. Translated, it gives CASSSYRDRDRYGYTF.

This clonotype has a handful of counts. V and J are TRBV20-1 and TRBJ2-7, with D perhaps TRBD2 (7 bases). The CDR3 loop spans 15 amino acids. CDR1 is DFQATT and CDR2 is SNEGSKA in the germline V gene (reference sequence). Between the trimmed V and J ends, which lost 6 bases and 3 bases, there was a span of 21 bases. This chain's CDR3 is CSATGSSGLGYEQYF. DNA of the CDR3: TGCAGTGCCACAGGGTCTAGCGGCCTTGGCTACGAGCAGTACTTC.